This entry describes one T cell receptor (beta chain). Germline values: CDR1 SNHLY, CDR2 FYNNEI. Trimming took off 1 base at V and 13 bases at J, with 13 bases between the two ends. The CDR3 length is 13 residues. The sample comes from a study of blood T cell repertoires in COVID-19. Methods used by the authors: By means of reference gene primer amplification, nucleated cell counts were estimated. The table came from immunoSEQ multiplex PCR; TCRdb's copy has only in-frame clones and leaves some out. The DNA was the basis for D and trimming; V, J and clone size are from that table. Found here are roughly 230,000 clones, 80% to 85% of them singletons; the top ten hold approximately 4.4%.

This chain uses TRBV2 with TRBJ1-4; D is possibly TRBD1 (5 bases). Sequenced sample: peripheral blood. This clonotype originated in a man aged 45-60 years with active or convalescent COVID-19. The CDR3 spells CASSEEGRRGLFF. In DNA, the CDR3 is TGTGCCAGCAGTGAAGAGGGCAGGAGGGGACTGTTTTTT. Using reference TRBV2 and TRBJ1-4 for the parts outside the CDR3, the full variable domain is EPEVTQTPSHQVTQMGQEVILRCVPISNHLYFYWYRQILGQKVEFLVSFYNNEISEKSEIFDDQFSVERPDGSNFTLKIRSTKLEDSAMYFCASSEEGRRGLFFGSGTQLSVL.